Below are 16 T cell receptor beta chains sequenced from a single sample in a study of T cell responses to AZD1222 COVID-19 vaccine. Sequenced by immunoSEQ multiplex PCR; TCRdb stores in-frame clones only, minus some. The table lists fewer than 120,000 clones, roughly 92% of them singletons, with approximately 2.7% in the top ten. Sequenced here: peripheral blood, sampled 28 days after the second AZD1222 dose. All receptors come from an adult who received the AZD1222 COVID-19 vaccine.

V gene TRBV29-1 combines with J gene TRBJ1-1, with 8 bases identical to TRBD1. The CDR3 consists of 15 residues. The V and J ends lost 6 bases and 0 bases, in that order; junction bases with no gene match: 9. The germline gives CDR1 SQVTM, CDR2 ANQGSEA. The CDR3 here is CSVGDRDRMNTEAFF. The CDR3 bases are TGCAGCGTAGGAGACAGGGACAGGATGAACACTGAAGCTTTCTTT.

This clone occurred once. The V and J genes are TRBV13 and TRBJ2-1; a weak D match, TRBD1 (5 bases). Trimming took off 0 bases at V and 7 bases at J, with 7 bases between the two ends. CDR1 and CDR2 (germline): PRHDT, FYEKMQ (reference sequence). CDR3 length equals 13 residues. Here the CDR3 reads CASSLGPGNEQFF. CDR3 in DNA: TGTGCCAGCAGCTTAGGTCCAGGGAATGAGCAGTTCTTC.

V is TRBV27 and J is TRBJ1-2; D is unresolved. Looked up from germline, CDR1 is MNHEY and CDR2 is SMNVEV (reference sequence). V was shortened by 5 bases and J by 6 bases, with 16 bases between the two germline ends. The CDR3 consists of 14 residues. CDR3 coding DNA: TGTGCCAGCAGTCATCAGTCAACCTCTGATGGCTACACCTTC. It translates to CASSHQSTSDGYTF.

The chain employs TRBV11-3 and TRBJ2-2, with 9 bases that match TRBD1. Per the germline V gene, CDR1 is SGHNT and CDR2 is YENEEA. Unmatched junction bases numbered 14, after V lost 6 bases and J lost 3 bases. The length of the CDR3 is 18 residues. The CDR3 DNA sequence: TGTGCCAGCAGTCCCGGGACAGGGAGAAAAGGGTACACCGGGGAGCTGTTTTTT. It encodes CASSPGTGRKGYTGELFF. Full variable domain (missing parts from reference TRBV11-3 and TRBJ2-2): EAGVVQSPRYKIIEKKQPVAFWCNPISGHNTLYWYLQNLGQGPELLIRYENEEAVDDSQLPKDRFSAERLKGVDSTLKIQPAELGDSAVYLCASSPGTGRKGYTGELFFGEGSRLTVL.

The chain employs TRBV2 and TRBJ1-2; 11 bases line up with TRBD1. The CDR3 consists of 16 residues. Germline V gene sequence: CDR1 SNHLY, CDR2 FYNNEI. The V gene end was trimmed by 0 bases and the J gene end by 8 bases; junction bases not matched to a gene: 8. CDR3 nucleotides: TGTGCCAGCAGTGAAGCGGGGTCGAGGACAGGGGGCGGCTACACCTTC. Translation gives CASSEAGSRTGGGYTF.

Written as DNA, the CDR3 is TGTGCCAGCAGCCTAGAGGAGGGTGGCTACACCTTC. It translates to CASSLEEGGYTF. V gene TRBV7-2 combines with J gene TRBJ1-2; D uncertain. The germline V gene has CDR1 SGHTA and CDR2 FQGNSA. CDR3 size: 12 residues. V lost 5 bases to trimming and J lost 7 bases, with 11 bases between them.

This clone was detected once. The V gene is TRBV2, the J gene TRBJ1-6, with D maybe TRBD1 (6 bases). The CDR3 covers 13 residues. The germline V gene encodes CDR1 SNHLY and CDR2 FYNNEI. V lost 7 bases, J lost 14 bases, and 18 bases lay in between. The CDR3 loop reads CASKGGPDGTLHF. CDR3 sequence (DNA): TGTGCCAGCAAGGGGGGCCCGGATGGAACCCTCCACTTT.

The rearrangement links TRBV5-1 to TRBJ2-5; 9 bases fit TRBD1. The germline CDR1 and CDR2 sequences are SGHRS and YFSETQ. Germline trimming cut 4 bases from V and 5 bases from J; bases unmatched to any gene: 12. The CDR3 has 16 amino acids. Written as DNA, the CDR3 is TGCGCCAGCAGCCTAATACAACAGGGGGCTGCGGAGACCCAGTACTTC. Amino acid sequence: CASSLIQQGAAETQYF.

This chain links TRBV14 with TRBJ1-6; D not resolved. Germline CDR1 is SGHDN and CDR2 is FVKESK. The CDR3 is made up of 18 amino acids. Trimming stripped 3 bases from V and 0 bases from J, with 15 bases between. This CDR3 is CASSHLSYADSYNSPLHF. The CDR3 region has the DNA TGTGCCAGCAGCCACCTATCGTATGCAGACTCCTATAATTCACCCCTCCACTTT. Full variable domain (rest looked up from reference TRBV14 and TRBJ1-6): EAGVTQFPSHSVIEKGQTVTLRCDPISGHDNLYWYRRVMGKEIKFLLHFVKESKQDESGMPNNRFLAERTGGTYSTLKVQPAELEDSGVYFCASSHLSYADSYNSPLHFGNGTRLTVT.

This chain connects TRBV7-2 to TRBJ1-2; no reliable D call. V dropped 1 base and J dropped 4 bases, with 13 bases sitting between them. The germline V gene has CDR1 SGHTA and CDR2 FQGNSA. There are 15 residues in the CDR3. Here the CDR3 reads CASSLEDPAVYGYTF. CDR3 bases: TGTGCCAGCAGCTTAGAGGATCCGGCAGTCTATGGCTACACCTTC.

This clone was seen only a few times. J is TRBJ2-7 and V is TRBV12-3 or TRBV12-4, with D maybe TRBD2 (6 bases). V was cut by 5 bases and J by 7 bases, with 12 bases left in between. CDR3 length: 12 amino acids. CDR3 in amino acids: CASSPGATEQYF. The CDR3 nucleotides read TGTGCCAGCAGTCCGGGAGCAACAGAGCAGTACTTC.

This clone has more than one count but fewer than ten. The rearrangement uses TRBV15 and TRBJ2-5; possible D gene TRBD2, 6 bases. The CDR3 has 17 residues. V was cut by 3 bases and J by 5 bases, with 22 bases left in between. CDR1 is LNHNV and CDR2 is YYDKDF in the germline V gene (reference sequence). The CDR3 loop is CATSRGGTVGSAETQYF. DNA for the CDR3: TGTGCCACCAGCAGGGGAGGTACAGTCGGTAGCGCGGAGACCCAGTACTTC.

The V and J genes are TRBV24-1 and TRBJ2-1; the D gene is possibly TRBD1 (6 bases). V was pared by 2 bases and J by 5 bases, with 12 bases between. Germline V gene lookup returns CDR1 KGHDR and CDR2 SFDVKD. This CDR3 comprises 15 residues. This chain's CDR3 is CATSDSQQGNNEQFF. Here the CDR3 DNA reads TGTGCCACCAGTGATTCACAACAGGGAAACAATGAGCAGTTCTTC.

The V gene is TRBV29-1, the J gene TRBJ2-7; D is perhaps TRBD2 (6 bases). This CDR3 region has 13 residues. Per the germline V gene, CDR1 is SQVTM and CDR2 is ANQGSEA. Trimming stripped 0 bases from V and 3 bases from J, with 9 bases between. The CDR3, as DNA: TGCAGCGTTGAAGAGATTAGCGGCTACGAGCAGTACTTC. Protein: CSVEEISGYEQYF.

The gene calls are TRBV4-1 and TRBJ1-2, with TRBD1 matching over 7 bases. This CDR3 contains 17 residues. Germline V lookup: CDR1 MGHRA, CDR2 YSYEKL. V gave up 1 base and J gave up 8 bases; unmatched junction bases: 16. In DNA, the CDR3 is TGCGCCAGCAGCCAAGGGGTCCCTCCAGACAGGGTCACGGGCTACACCTTC. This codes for CASSQGVPPDRVTGYTF.

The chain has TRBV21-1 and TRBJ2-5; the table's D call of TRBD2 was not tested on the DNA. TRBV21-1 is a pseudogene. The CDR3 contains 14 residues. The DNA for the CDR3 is TGTGCCAGCAGCAAGCTTGCGGGGAAAGAGACCCAGTACTTC. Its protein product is CASSKLAGKETQYF.